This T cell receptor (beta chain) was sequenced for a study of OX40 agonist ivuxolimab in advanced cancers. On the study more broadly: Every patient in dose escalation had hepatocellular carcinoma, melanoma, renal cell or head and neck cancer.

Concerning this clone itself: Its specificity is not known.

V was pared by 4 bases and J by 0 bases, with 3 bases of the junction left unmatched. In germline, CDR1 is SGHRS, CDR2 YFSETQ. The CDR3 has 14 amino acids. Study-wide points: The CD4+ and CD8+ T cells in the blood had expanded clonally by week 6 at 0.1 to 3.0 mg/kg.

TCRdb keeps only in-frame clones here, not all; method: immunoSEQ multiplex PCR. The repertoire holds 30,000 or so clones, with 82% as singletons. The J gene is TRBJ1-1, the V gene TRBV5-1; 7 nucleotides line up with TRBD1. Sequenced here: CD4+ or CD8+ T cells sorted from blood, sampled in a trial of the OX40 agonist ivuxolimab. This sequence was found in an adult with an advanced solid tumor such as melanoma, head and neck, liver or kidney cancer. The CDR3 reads CASSTDRMNTEAFF. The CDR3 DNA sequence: TGCGCCAGCAGCACGGACAGGATGAACACTGAAGCTTTCTTT.